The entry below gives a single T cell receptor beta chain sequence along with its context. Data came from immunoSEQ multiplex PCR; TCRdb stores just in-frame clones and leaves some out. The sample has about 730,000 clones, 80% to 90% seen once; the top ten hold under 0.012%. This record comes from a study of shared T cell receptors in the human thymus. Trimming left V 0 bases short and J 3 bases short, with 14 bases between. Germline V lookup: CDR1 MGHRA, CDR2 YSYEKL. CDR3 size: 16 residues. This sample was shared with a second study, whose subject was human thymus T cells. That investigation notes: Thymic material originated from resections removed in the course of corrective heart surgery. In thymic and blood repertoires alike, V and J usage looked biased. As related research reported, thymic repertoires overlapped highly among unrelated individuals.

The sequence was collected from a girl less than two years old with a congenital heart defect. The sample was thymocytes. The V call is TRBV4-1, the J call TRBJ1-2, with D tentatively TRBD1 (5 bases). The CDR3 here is CASSQEGRVAYYGYTF. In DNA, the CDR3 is TGCGCCAGCAGCCAAGAGGGCAGGGTGGCCTACTATGGCTACACCTTC.